This note documents a single T cell receptor beta chain sequence. In the source study's methods: It was from reference gene primer amplification that nucleated cell counts were estimated. Only in-frame clones appear in the TCRdb table, and some are missing; sequencing was by immunoSEQ multiplex PCR. The DNA was the basis for D and trimming; V, J and clone size are from that table. The repertoire holds 250,000 to 300,000 clones, with approximately 91% as singletons. Ages ranged from roughly 18 to 100 years, with residence in around 24 US areas. This CDR3 has 16 amino acids. Trimming at V came to 5 bases and at J to 0 bases, leaving 8 bases not matched to a gene. Germline values: CDR1 SSHAT, CDR2 FNYEAQ (reference sequence). The source of the sample is a study of blood T cell repertoires in COVID-19. For the study at large: The samples span acute and convalescent COVID-19 from the United States, Italy and Spain. PBMCs, B-cell-depleted T cells, or T cells provided the cDNA or gDNA that made up the material.

This receptor was taken from a woman aged 40 to 55 with acute COVID-19. V and J are TRBV7-7 and TRBJ2-3; TRBD2 aligns across 7 bases. Material for sequencing was PBMCs or T cells enriched from blood (not recorded which). CDR3 coding DNA: TGTGCCAGCAGCATGACAGCGGGGCTAAGCACAGATACGCAGTATTTT. It codes for CASSMTAGLSTDTQYF.